Below, 31 T cell receptor beta chains from the same sample are listed, as sequenced in a study of response to subunit inactivated influenza vaccine. TCRdb ran MiXCR on the RT-PCR reads and lists one entry per CDR3 protein. The data show hundreds of thousands of distinct CDR3 sequences, less than 20% seen once. The sequenced sample was PBMCs from blood, obtained 4 to 6 days after vaccination. Receptor source: a man in his fifties or sixties who received an inactivated influenza vaccine.

The chain uses TRBV24-1 and TRBJ2-1, with 12 positions matching TRBD2. V was clipped by 3 bases and J by 8 bases; unmatched bases: 7. Germline values: CDR1 KGHDR, CDR2 SFDVKD. The CDR3 totals 16 residues. Here the CDR3 reads CATSDILAGGPHEQFF. The CDR3 nucleotides are TGTGCCACCAGTGATATCCTAGCGGGGGGGCCTCATGAGCAGTTCTTC.

The V gene is TRBV4-1, the J gene TRBJ1-4; D is possibly TRBD1 (6 bases). Germline CDR1 is MGHRA and CDR2 is YSYEKL. The V end lost 1 base, the J end lost 7 bases, and 13 bases lay between the germline ends. The CDR3 extends over 15 amino acids. This chain's CDR3 is CASSQAGQLGEKLFF. CDR3 nucleotide sequence: TGCGCCAGCAGCCAAGCCGGACAGCTCGGTGAAAAACTGTTTTTT.

This clonotype turned up a few times. V usage is TRBV30 and J usage is TRBJ2-3, with a weak D call TRBD1 (5 bases). Germline CDR1 is GTSNPN and CDR2 is SVGIG (reference sequence). This CDR3 comprises 13 residues. Trimming removed 6 bases from V and 6 bases from J, with 16 bases in between. CDR3 DNA: TGTGCCTGCATCCTCGCAGGGCCGGATACGCAGTATTTT. This translates into CACILAGPDTQYF.

The CDR3 protein is CSARETGIETQYF. The CDR3 nucleotides read TGCAGTGCTAGGGAGACAGGGATAGAGACCCAGTACTTC. V and J are TRBV20-1 and TRBJ2-5; 7 bases line up with TRBD1. V shed 3 bases, J shed 4 bases, and the junction held 5 bases outside the gene matches. The CDR3 has 13 amino acids. From germline, CDR1 is DFQATT and CDR2 SNEGSKA (reference sequence).

There are a few counts of this clonotype. This chain links TRBV12-3 or TRBV12-4 with TRBJ2-2; the match to TRBD1 covers 7 bases. There are 15 residues in the CDR3. V lost 4 bases to trimming and J lost 1 base; unmatched junction nucleotides: 3. The CDR3 nucleotides are TGTGCCAGCAGTTCAGACAGGGAGAACACCGGGGAGCTGTTTTTT. Translation: CASSSDRENTGELFF.

V and J are TRBV12-3 or TRBV12-4 and TRBJ2-7; D not certain. Between the trimmed V and J ends, which lost 1 base and 4 bases, there was a span of 11 bases. This CDR3 spans 14 amino acids. The CDR3 loop is CASSLDSALYEQYF. CDR3 sequence (DNA): TGTGCCAGCAGTTTAGATTCGGCGTTGTACGAGCAGTACTTC.

The rearrangement uses TRBV20-1 and TRBJ2-5; D is possibly TRBD2 (7 bases). Germline-derived CDR1 and CDR2 are DFQATT and SNEGSKA (reference sequence). Trimming stripped 2 bases from V and 0 bases from J, with 16 bases between. The CDR3 is 16 residues long. The CDR3 nucleotides are TGCAGTGCTAGACCTATCCGGGGGGCTTACCAAGAGACCCAGTACTTC. Translating gives CSARPIRGAYQETQYF.

This clonotype was recorded once. The V call is TRBV10-3, the J call TRBJ2-3, with D unclear. Trimming pared 5 bases from V and 2 bases from J, leaving 5 bases between. Germline CDR1 is ENHRY and CDR2 is SYGVKD. The CDR3 spans 12 residues. Written as DNA, the CDR3 is TGTGCCATCAGTCCATACACAGATACGCAGTATTTT. Translating it yields CAISPYTDTQYF.

In its sample, this clonotype was seen a few times. V is TRBV25-1 and J is TRBJ1-2; D call uncertain. This CDR3 region has 12 residues. In germline, CDR1 is MGHDK, CDR2 SYGVNS. The V and J ends lost 9 bases and 8 bases respectively, with 16 bases between them. CDR3: CASQPPLGGYTF. CDR3 DNA: TGTGCCAGTCAACCCCCCCTGGGCGGCTACACCTTC.

The J gene is TRBJ2-1, the V gene TRBV12-3 or TRBV12-4; 7 bases agree with TRBD2. The CDR3 sequence is 15 residues long. The J segment lost 5 bases and the V segment lost 3 bases, leaving 7 bases of the junction unmatched. The CDR3 bases are TGTGCCAGCAGTTTTGGACTAGTTGAGGACAATGAGCAGTTCTTC. Its translation is CASSFGLVEDNEQFF.

This clonotype was counted at least ten times. The rearrangement links TRBV5-1 to TRBJ2-1; TRBD2 might be the D (7 bases). The CDR3 is 15 amino acids. Germline assignment: CDR1 SGHRS and CDR2 YFSETQ. The ends were cut back, 0 bases at V and 4 bases at J, with 11 bases in the middle. The CDR3 DNA sequence: TGCGCCAGCAGCTTGGACGGGGGGCGGTACAATGAGCAGTTCTTC. Translating it yields CASSLDGGRYNEQFF.

V and J are TRBV6-5 and TRBJ2-1; TRBD2 aligns across 11 bases. CDR1 and CDR2 (germline): MNHEY, SVGAGI. This CDR3 is built from 18 residues. Germline trimming cut 0 bases from V and 9 bases from J; bases unmatched to any gene: 13. The CDR3 bases are TGTGCCAGCAGTTACTCGAAGGGTGCTAGCGGGAGGTTTGTTGAGCAGTTCTTC. Its translation is CASSYSKGASGRFVEQFF.

The J gene is TRBJ2-5, the V gene TRBV4-3, with TRBD1 identical over 9 bases. V gave up 7 bases and J gave up 2 bases; unmatched junction bases: 8. Looked up from germline, CDR1 is LGHNA and CDR2 is YSLEER. The length of the CDR3 is 15 residues. The CDR3 region has the DNA TGCGCCAGCACCCCCCACAGGGGGCCTCAAGAGACCCAGTACTTC. It yields the protein CASTPHRGPQETQYF.

This clonotype was counted between two and nine times. V and J are TRBV7-2 and TRBJ2-1; D gene uncertain. The V end lost 1 base, the J end lost 6 bases, and 7 bases lay between the germline ends. Germline CDR1 is SGHTA and CDR2 is FQGNSA. The CDR3 runs 13 residues. The chain's CDR3 is CASSLVVVNEQFF. CDR3 sequence (DNA): TGTGCCAGCAGCTTAGTTGTGGTCAATGAGCAGTTCTTC.

This clonotype has just a few counts. V and J are TRBV6-2 or TRBV6-3 and TRBJ2-3; a weak D match, TRBD1 (6 bases). The germline V and J ends were trimmed by 2 bases and 2 bases, with 11 bases remaining between them. The germline CDR1 and CDR2 sequences are MNHEY and SVGEGT. There are 15 residues in the CDR3. The CDR3, as DNA: TGTGCCAGCAGTTACGGGGCAGGGGCCACAGATACGCAGTATTTT. Translated: CASSYGAGATDTQYF.

Written as DNA, the CDR3 is TGCGCCAGCAGCCCGCCGGGACAGGGGCAGGGTGAGCAGTTCTTC. Translating gives CASSPPGQGQGEQFF. The V and J genes are TRBV5-1 and TRBJ2-1; TRBD1 matches at 10 bases. The length of the CDR3 is 15 residues. Unmatched junction bases numbered 10, after V lost 4 bases and J lost 9 bases. Per germline, CDR1 SGHRS and CDR2 YFSETQ.

The rearrangement uses TRBV20-1 and TRBJ1-5; D gene uncertain. The CDR3 consists of 15 residues. Germline CDR1 is DFQATT and CDR2 is SNEGSKA (reference sequence). Trimming removed 1 base from V and 2 bases from J, with 12 bases in between. The CDR3 DNA reads as TGCAGTGCTAGAGGAGATGGTTTTGGCAATCAGCCCCAGCATTTT. Its protein product is CSARGDGFGNQPQHF.

This clonotype was detected only a few times. The V and J genes are TRBV24-1 and TRBJ2-1; no definite D call. Germline values: CDR1 KGHDR, CDR2 SFDVKD. The CDR3 loop spans 16 amino acids. With 1 base removed from V and 0 bases from J, the gap between germline ends came to 9 bases. The CDR3 DNA follows: TGTGCCACCAGTGATTTTGTGGGCGGCTCCTACAATGAGCAGTTCTTC. Amino acids: CATSDFVGGSYNEQFF.

This clonotype was seen a few times. The chain combines TRBV20-1 with TRBJ2-1; TRBD1 or TRBD2 may be the D gene (5 bases each). V gave up 3 bases and J gave up 6 bases, with 15 bases separating them. The CDR3 consists of 14 residues. Germline V gene sequence: CDR1 DFQATT, CDR2 SNEGSKA (reference sequence). The CDR3 coding sequence is TGCAGTGCTAGGGTAGGGGAGATGGGCAATGAGCAGTTCTTC. It codes for CSARVGEMGNEQFF.

This clonotype appeared a few times. This rearrangement joins TRBV5-6 to TRBJ2-5; 11 bases agree with TRBD2. Trimming took 0 bases from V and 2 from J; bases not matched to a gene: 15. Germline V gene sequence: CDR1 SGHDT, CDR2 YYEEEE. The CDR3 runs 20 residues. DNA for the CDR3: TGTGCCAGCAGCTTGGGTAGTTCGACTAGCGGGATTAGCCTTCAAGAGACCCAGTACTTC. Amino acids: CASSLGSSTSGISLQETQYF.

The rearrangement joins TRBV7-9 to TRBJ1-5; TRBD1 agrees at 7 bases. The CDR3 has 14 amino acids. Germline V gene lookup returns CDR1 SEHNR and CDR2 FQNEAQ (reference sequence). J was trimmed by 3 bases and V by 4 bases; bases with no gene match: 3. The CDR3 sequence: CASSSDRLNQPQHF. The CDR3 bases are TGTGCCAGCAGCTCGGACAGGCTCAATCAGCCCCAGCATTTT.

The rearrangement uses TRBV20-1 and TRBJ2-5, with 8 nucleotides matching TRBD2. V shed 5 bases and J 3 bases; nucleotides not matched to a gene: 5. The CDR3 runs 13 residues. Germline values: CDR1 DFQATT, CDR2 SNEGSKA (reference sequence). The CDR3 DNA is TGCAGTGCTTTCGGACTAGCCGAAGAGACCCAGTACTTC. This gives the protein CSAFGLAEETQYF.

The chain uses TRBV20-1 and TRBJ2-3, with 11 bases that match TRBD2. Germline V CDR1 and CDR2: DFQATT, SNEGSKA (reference sequence). V shed 3 bases and J 4 bases; nucleotides not matched to a gene: 15. The CDR3 spans 18 residues. The CDR3 protein is CSARWLAGGLNPPDTQYF. CDR3 in DNA: TGCAGTGCTAGGTGGCTAGCGGGGGGCCTAAACCCCCCAGATACGCAGTATTTT.

The J gene is TRBJ2-1, the V gene TRBV7-8; tentative D call: TRBD2 (5 bases). The CDR3 totals 14 residues. The germline V and J ends were trimmed by 3 bases and 6 bases, with 12 bases remaining between them. The V gene's germline CDR1 is SGHVS and CDR2 FQNEAQ. The CDR3 DNA follows: TGTGCCAGCAGCTTCGGTTGGGAGAGCAATGAGCAGTTCTTC. This sequence encodes CASSFGWESNEQFF. The whole variable domain, remainder taken from reference TRBV7-8 and TRBJ2-1, is GAGVSQSPRYKVAKRGQDVALRCDPISGHVSLFWYQQALGQGPEFLTYFQNEAQLDKSGLPSDRFFAERPEGSVSTLKIQRTQQEDSAVYLCASSFGWESNEQFFGPGTRLTVL.

The V call is TRBV9, the J call TRBJ2-5; D is uncertain. The CDR3 has 15 residues. V lost 4 bases, J lost 4 bases, and 17 bases lay in between. Germline V gives CDR1 SGDLS, CDR2 YYNGEE. CDR3 residues: CASSSRGQGIETQYF. For the CDR3, the DNA is TGTGCCAGCAGCTCCCGAGGCCAAGGGATAGAGACCCAGTACTTC.

This chain joins TRBV20-1 and TRBJ2-1, with D unresolved. Germline-derived CDR1 and CDR2 are DFQATT and SNEGSKA (reference sequence). The CDR3 contains 15 residues. Trimming removed 0 bases at V and 8 bases at J, with 17 bases between. The CDR3 is CSARDPGIHWDEQFF. In nucleotides, the CDR3 is TGCAGTGCTAGAGATCCTGGGATTCATTGGGATGAGCAGTTCTTC.

This clonotype was recorded many times. The chain combines TRBV20-1 with TRBJ2-3; no definite D call. This CDR3 comprises 14 residues. Germline V gene lookup returns CDR1 DFQATT and CDR2 SNEGSKA (reference sequence). V was pared by 3 bases and J by 4 bases, with 14 bases between. The CDR3 protein is CSASTPAKADTQYF. CDR3 sequence (DNA): TGCAGTGCTAGTACGCCTGCCAAGGCAGATACGCAGTATTTT.

The gene calls are TRBV20-1 and TRBJ2-6, with unresolved D. The CDR3 contains 17 residues. V was clipped by 2 bases and J by 2 bases, with 16 bases between them. Germline-derived CDR1 and CDR2 are DFQATT and SNEGSKA (reference sequence). The CDR3 nucleotides read TGCAGTGCTAGAAGCCGTGTTTCCTCAGCTGGGGCCAACGTCCTGACTTTC. It translates to CSARSRVSSAGANVLTF.

The chain couples TRBV4-2 to TRBJ2-7; D is tentatively TRBD1 or TRBD2 (5 bases each). CDR1 and CDR2 (germline): LGHNA, YNFKEQ. V was cut by 2 bases and J by 0 bases, with 14 bases left in between. The CDR3 covers 16 residues. This CDR3 reads CASSQPGAVYSYEQYF. The CDR3 DNA reads as TGTGCCAGCAGCCAACCCGGGGCAGTCTACTCCTACGAGCAGTACTTC.

As to this clonotype: A read error may produce the germline difference seen at one junction end. This chain joins TRBV4-2 and TRBJ1-1; no clear D gene. The CDR3 length is 13 residues. Per the germline V gene, CDR1 is LGHNA and CDR2 is YNFKEQ. The CDR3 DNA follows: TGTGCCAGCAGCCTTGGGGAGCACACTGTAGCTTTCTTT. Residues: CASSLGEHTVAFF.

The V and J genes are TRBV20-1 and TRBJ2-7, with D tentatively TRBD2 (5 bases). Germline V gives CDR1 DFQATT, CDR2 SNEGSKA (reference sequence). The length of the CDR3 is 14 residues. Trimming took 2 bases from V and 2 from J, leaving 13 bases between them. This CDR3 is CSARPWGETYEQYF. CDR3 coding DNA: TGCAGTGCTAGACCCTGGGGAGAAACCTACGAGCAGTACTTC.